This record looks at one TCR beta chain sequence and its context. Distinct nucleotide sequences in the sample also encode this CDR3. In the source study's methods: By means of reference gene primer amplification, nucleated cell counts were estimated. The table came from immunoSEQ multiplex PCR; TCRdb's copy has only in-frame clones and leaves some out. Clone size and the V and J calls come from that table; the DNA yielded D and trimming. The sample holds approximately 93,000 clones, 80% to 90% seen once. The data are from a study of blood T cell repertoires in COVID-19. Study background: Material from acute and convalescent COVID-19 was sourced from the United States, Italy and Spain. T cells, B-cell-depleted T cells, or PBMCs supplied cDNA or gDNA.

CDR1 LNHDA and CDR2 SQIVND come from the germline V gene (reference sequence). The ends lost 4 bases at V and 2 bases at J; junction bases unmatched: 5. The CDR3 length is 16 residues. The sequenced sample consisted of peripheral blood. The chain employs TRBV19 and TRBJ2-6; TRBD1 matches 7 bases. The receptor was derived from a man aged 50 to 59 with active or convalescent COVID-19. The CDR3 sequence is CASSRIQGTGANVLTF. The CDR3 DNA reads TGTGCCAGTAGTAGAATACAGGGGACTGGGGCCAACGTCCTGACTTTC.